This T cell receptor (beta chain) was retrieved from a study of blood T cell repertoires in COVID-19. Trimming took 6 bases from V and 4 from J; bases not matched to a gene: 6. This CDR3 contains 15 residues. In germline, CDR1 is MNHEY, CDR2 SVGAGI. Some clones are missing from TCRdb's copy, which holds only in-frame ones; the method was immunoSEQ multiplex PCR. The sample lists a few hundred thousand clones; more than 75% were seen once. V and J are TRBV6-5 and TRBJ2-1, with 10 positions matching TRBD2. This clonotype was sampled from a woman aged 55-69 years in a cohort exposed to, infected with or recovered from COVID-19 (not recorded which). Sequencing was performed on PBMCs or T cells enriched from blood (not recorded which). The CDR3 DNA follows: TGTGCCAGCAGGGTAGCGGGAGGACTGTACAATGAGCAGTTCTTC. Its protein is CASRVAGGLYNEQFF.